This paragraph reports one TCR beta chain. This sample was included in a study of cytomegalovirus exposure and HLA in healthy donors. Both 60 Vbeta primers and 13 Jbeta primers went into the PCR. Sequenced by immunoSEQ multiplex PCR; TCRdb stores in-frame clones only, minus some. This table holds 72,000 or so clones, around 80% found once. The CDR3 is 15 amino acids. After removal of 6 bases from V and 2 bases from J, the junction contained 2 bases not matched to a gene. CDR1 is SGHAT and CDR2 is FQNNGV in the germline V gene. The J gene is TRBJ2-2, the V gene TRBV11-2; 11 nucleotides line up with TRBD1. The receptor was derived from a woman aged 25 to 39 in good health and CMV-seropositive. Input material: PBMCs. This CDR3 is CASRRTGGNTGELFF. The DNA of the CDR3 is TGTGCCAGCAGGCGGACAGGGGGCAACACCGGGGAGCTGTTTTTT. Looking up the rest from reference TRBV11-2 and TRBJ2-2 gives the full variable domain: EAGVAQSPRYKIIEKRQSVAFWCNPISGHATLYWYQQILGQGPKLLIQFQNNGVVDDSQLPKDRFSAERLKGVDSTLKIQPAKLEDSAVYLCASRRTGGNTGELFFGEGSRLTVL.